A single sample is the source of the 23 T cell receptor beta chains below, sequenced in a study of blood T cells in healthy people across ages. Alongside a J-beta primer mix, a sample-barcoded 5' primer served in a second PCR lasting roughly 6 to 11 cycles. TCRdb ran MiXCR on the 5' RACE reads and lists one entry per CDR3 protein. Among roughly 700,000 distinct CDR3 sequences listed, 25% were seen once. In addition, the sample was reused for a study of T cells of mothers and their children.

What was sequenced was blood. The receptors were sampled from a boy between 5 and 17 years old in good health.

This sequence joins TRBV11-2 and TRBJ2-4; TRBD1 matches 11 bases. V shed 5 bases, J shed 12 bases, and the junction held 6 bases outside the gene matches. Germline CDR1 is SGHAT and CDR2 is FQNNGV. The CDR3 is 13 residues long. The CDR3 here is CASSTGTGGAQYF. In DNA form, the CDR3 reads TGTGCCAGCAGCACCGGGACAGGGGGTGCTCAGTACTTC.

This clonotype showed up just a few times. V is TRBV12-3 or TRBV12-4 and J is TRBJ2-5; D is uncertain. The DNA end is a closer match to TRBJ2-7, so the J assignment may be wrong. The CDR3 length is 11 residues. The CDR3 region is CASTPGHEQYF. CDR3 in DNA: TGTGCCAGCACCCCCGGGCACGAGCAGTACTTC.

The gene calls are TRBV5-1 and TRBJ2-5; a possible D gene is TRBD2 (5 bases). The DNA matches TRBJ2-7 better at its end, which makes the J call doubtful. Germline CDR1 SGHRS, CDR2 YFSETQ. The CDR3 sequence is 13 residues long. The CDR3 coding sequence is TGCGCCAGCAGCGTGTCCGGTGGGAGCGAGCAGTACTTC. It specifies CASSVSGGSEQYF.

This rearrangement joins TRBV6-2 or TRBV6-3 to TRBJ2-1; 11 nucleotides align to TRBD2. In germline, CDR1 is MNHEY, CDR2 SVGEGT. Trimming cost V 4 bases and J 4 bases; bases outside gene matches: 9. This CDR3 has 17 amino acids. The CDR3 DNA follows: TGTGCCAGCAGTTTCCAACCGCTAGCGGGGGGATACAATGAGCAGTTCTTC. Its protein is CASSFQPLAGGYNEQFF.

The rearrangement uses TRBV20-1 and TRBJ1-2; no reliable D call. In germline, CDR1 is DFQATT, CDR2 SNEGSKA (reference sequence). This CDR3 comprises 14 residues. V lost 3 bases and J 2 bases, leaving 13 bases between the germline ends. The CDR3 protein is CSASSWLTNYGYTF. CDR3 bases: TGCAGTGCTAGTAGCTGGCTTACCAACTATGGCTACACCTTC.

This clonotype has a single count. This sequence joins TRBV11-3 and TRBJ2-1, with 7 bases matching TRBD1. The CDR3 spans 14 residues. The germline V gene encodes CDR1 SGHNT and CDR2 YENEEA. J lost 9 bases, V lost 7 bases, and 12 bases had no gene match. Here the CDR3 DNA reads TGTGCCAGCAACACTAGAAATGGGGACAGTGAGCAGTTCTTC. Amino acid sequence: CASNTRNGDSEQFF.

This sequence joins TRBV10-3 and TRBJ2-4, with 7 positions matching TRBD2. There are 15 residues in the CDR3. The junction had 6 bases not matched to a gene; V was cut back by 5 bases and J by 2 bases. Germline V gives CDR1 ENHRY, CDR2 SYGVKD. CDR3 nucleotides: TGTGCCATCAGTTCGGCGGGAGCGACCAAAAACATTCAGTACTTC. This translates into CAISSAGATKNIQYF.

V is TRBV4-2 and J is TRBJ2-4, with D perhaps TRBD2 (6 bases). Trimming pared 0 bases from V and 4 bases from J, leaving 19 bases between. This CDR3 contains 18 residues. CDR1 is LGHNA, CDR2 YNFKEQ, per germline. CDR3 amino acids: CASSQDRAGRIEKNIQYF. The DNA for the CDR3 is TGTGCCAGCAGCCAAGATCGGGCAGGGAGGATAGAAAAAAACATTCAGTACTTC.

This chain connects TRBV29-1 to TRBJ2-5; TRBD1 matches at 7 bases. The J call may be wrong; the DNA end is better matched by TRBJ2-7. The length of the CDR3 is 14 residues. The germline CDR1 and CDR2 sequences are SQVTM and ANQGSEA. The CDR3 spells CSAQAGTASYEQYF. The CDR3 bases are TGCAGCGCCCAAGCCGGGACAGCCTCCTACGAGCAGTACTTC.

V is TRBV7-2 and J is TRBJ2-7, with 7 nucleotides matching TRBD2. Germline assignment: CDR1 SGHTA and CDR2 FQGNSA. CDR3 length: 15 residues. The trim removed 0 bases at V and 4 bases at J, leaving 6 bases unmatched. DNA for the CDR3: TGTGCCAGCAGCTTAGCAGCGGGAAGCCTGTACGAGCAGTACTTC. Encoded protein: CASSLAAGSLYEQYF.

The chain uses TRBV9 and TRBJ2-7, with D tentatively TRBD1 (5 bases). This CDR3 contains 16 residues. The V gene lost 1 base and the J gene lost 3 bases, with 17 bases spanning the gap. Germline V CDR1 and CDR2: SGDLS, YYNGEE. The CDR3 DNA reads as TGTGCCAGCAGCGTATCGACTGACAGTACTGGCTACGAGCAGTACTTC. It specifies CASSVSTDSTGYEQYF.

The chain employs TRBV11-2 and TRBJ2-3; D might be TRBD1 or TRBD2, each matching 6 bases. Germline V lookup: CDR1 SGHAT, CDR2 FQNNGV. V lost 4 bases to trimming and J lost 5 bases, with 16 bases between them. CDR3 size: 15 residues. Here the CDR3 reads CASSSPRGQGDTQYF. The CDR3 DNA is TGTGCCAGCAGCTCTCCCCGGGGGCAGGGAGATACGCAGTATTTT.

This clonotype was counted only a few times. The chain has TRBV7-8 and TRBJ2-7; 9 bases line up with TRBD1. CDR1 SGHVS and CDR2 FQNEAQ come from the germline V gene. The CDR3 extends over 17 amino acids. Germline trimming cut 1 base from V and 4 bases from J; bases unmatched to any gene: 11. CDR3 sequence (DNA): TGTGCCAGCAGCTTAGTTCCCGGGACAGGGAGAGTATACGAGCAGTACTTC. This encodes CASSLVPGTGRVYEQYF.

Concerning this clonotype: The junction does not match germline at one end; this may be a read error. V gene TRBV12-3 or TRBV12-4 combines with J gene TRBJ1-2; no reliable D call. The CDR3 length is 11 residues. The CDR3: CAGSSDYGYTF. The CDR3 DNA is TGTGCCGGCAGTTCGGACTATGGCTACACCTTC.

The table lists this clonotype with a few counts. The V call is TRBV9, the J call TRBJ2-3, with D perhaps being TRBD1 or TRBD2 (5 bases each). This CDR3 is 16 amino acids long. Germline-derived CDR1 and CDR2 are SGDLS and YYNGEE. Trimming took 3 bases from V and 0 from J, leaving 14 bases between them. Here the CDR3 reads CASSDLGGFSTDTQYF. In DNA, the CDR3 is TGTGCCAGCAGCGATCTTGGGGGATTTAGCACAGATACGCAGTATTTT. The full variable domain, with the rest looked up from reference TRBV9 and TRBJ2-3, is DSGVTQTPKHLITATGQRVTLRCSPRSGDLSVYWYQQSLDQGLQFLIQYYNGEERAKGNILERFSAQQFPDLHSELNLSSLELGDSALYFCASSDLGGFSTDTQYFGPGTRLTVL.

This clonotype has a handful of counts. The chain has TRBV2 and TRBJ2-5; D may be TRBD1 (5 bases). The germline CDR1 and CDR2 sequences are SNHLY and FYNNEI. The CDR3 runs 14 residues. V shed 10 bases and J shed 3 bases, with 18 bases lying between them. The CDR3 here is CATNLGQTEETQYF. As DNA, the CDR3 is TGTGCCACCAACCTGGGGCAGACTGAAGAGACCCAGTACTTC.

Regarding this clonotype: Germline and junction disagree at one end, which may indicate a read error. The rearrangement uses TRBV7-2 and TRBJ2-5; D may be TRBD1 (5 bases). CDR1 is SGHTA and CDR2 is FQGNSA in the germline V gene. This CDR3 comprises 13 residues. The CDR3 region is CASSLDRSNEQLF. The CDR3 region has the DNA TGTGCCAGCAGCTTAGACAGGAGCAATGAGCAGCTCTTC.

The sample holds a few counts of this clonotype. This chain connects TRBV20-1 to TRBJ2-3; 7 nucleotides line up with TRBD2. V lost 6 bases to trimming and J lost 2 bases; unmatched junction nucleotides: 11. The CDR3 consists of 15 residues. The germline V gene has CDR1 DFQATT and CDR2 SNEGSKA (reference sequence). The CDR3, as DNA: TGCAGTGCCCCTCGTTCAGCGGGGAACACAGATACGCAGTATTTT. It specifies CSAPRSAGNTDTQYF.

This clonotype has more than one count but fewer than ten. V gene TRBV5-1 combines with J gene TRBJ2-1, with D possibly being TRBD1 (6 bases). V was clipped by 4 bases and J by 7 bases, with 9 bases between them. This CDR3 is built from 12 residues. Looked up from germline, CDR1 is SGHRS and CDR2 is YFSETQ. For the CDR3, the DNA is TGCGCCAGCAGCCGACAGGAGAATGAGCAGTTCTTC. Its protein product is CASSRQENEQFF.

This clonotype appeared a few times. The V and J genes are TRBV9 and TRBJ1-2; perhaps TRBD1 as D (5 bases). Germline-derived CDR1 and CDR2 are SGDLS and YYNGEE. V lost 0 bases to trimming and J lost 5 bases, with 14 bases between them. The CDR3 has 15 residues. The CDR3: CASSVEVGREYGYTF. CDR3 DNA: TGTGCCAGCAGCGTAGAAGTAGGCAGGGAGTATGGCTACACCTTC.

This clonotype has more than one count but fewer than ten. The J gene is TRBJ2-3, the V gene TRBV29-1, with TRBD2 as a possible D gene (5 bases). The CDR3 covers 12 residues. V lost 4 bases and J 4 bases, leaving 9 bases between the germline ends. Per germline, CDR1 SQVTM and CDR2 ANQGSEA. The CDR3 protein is CSVGALADTQYF. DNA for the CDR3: TGCAGCGTTGGAGCACTAGCAGATACGCAGTATTTT.

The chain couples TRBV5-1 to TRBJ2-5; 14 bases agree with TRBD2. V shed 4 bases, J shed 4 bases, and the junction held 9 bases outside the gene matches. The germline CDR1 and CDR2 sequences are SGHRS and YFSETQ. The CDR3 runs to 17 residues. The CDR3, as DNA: TGCGCCAGCAGCATACCTCTAGGGACTAGCGGGAGAGAGACCCAGTACTTC. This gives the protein CASSIPLGTSGRETQYF. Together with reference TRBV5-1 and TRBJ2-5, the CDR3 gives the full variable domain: KAGVTQTPRYLIKTRGQQVTLSCSPISGHRSVSWYQQTPGQGLQFLFEYFSETQRNKGNFPGRFSGRQFSNSRSEMNVSTLELGDSALYLCASSIPLGTSGRETQYFGPGTRLLVL.

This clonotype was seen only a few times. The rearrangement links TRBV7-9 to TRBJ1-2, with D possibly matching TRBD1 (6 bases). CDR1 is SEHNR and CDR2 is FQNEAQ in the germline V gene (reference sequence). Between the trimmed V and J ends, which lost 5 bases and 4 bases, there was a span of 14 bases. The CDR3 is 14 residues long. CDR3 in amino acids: CASSPPGQSYGYTF. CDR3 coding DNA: TGTGCCAGCAGCCCCCCCGGACAGTCCTATGGCTACACCTTC.